Below are 8 T cell receptor beta chains sequenced from a single sample in a study of T-cell reconstitution after alpha-beta-depleted transplantation in children. The TCRbeta library was prepared with unique molecular identifiers. TCRdb re-analysed the PCR reads in MiXCR, keeping a single row per CDR3 protein. The data show 260,000 or so distinct CDR3 sequences, about 12% seen once. The sample consisted of PBMCs from the stem cell graft donor, taken from the stem cell graft. Receptors were obtained from a human donor who donated a stem cell graft to a child with acute lymphoblastic leukemia.

This clonotype showed up many times. The CDR3 DNA reads TGCAGTGCTAGAGATAGGGGCCAGGGGGCATTTTATAGCAATCAGCCCCAGCATTTT. This codes for CSARDRGQGAFYSNQPQHF. The V gene is TRBV20-1, the J gene TRBJ1-5; 8 bases are a match to TRBD1. Germline trimming cut 0 bases from V and 0 bases from J; bases unmatched to any gene: 13. The germline V gene has CDR1 DFQATT and CDR2 SNEGSKA (reference sequence). CDR3 length: 19 amino acids.

This clonotype was counted many times. The V and J genes are TRBV15 and TRBJ2-3; the D gene could be TRBD1 or TRBD2 (7 bases each). Trimming shortened V by 6 bases and J by 3 bases, and 13 bases separated the two germline ends. CDR3 length equals 14 residues. Germline lookup yields CDR1 LNHNV and CDR2 YYDKDF (reference sequence). The CDR3, as DNA: TGTGCCACCAGGGGGAGGGGACAGACAGATACGCAGTATTTT. Protein sequence: CATRGRGQTDTQYF.

The chain links TRBV7-2 to TRBJ2-1; D call uncertain. V lost 2 bases, J lost 8 bases, and 16 bases lay in between. This CDR3 is built from 15 residues. The V gene's germline CDR1 is SGHTA and CDR2 FQGNSA. The CDR3, as DNA: TGTGCCAGCAGCTTACTAACTTCCGCCGCGGATGAGCAGTTCTTC. Translation gives CASSLLTSAADEQFF.

Concerning this clonotype: A much larger clone lies a single base off, so this may be a read error. The rearrangement uses TRBV6-2 or TRBV6-3 and TRBJ2-2; the D is unclear. Per the germline V gene, CDR1 is MNHEY and CDR2 is SVGEGT. The CDR3 has 15 amino acids. Deletions cut 0 bases from V and 5 bases from J, with 10 bases between. This CDR3 is CASSYSHPLTGELFF. CDR3 DNA: TGTGCCAGCAGTTACTCGCACCCTTTAACCGGGGAGCTGTTTTTT.

This clonotype was recorded a few times. CDR3 protein: CASSQAARGFEAFF. The CDR3 DNA reads as TGTGCCAGCAGCCAAGCGGCCAGGGGCTTTGAAGCTTTCTTT. The V and J genes are TRBV3-1 and TRBJ1-1; possible D gene TRBD1, 6 bases. This CDR3 contains 14 residues. Germline V gene sequence: CDR1 LGHDT, CDR2 YNNKEL (reference sequence). Trimming took 1 base from V and 7 from J, leaving 13 bases between them. Complete variable domain (other parts from reference TRBV3-1 and TRBJ1-1): DTAVSQTPKYLVTQMGNDKSIKCEQNLGHDTMYWYKQDSKKFLKIMFSYNNKELIINETVPNRFSPKSPDKAHLNLHINSLELGDSAVYFCASSQAARGFEAFFGQGTRLTVV.

Many counts were recorded for this clonotype. The genes are TRBV6-2 or TRBV6-3 and TRBJ2-2, with 10 bases lining up with TRBD1. V dropped 2 bases and J dropped 3; count of bases not matched to a gene: 6. Germline CDR1 reads MNHEY; CDR2 reads SVGEGT. CDR3 size: 17 residues. In nucleotides, the CDR3 is TGTGCCAGCAGTTACCGCCCGGGACAGGGGTACACCGGGGAGCTGTTTTTT. Its translation is CASSYRPGQGYTGELFF.

This clonotype has a count of ten or more. V is TRBV25-1 and J is TRBJ1-4, with 7 nucleotides matching TRBD1. This CDR3 is 15 amino acids long. J lost 7 bases, V lost 5 bases, and 10 bases had no gene match. Per germline, CDR1 MGHDK and CDR2 SYGVNS. The CDR3 loop is CASSNRQGSTEKLFF. The CDR3 coding sequence is TGTGCCAGCAGTAACCGACAGGGTAGTACTGAAAAACTGTTTTTT.

V is TRBV4-3 and J is TRBJ2-7; a possible D gene is TRBD1 (5 bases). Germline V gene sequence: CDR1 LGHNA, CDR2 YSLEER. This CDR3 region has 14 residues. The V and J ends lost 1 base and 2 bases respectively, with 9 bases between them. CDR3 coding DNA: TGCGCCAGCAGCCAAGGACAGTCGGCCTACGAGCAGTACTTC. Translation gives CASSQGQSAYEQYF.